A single sample is the source of the 8 T cell receptor beta chains below, sequenced in a study of T-cell memory formation after mild COVID-19. TCRdb analysed the 5' RACE reads with MiXCR anew, one entry per CDR3 protein. This sample yields approximately 500,000 distinct CDR3 sequences, of which about 23% are seen a single time; around an eighth belongs to the top ten. The sequencing sample was made of PBMCs or a T cell subset sorted from them (not recorded which). All receptors derive from an adult woman who had mild COVID-19 (a few samples of this study predate the infection). Cell type and time point are not known.

This clonotype was counted between two and nine times. V gene TRBV7-6 combines with J gene TRBJ2-7; tentatively, D is TRBD1 (6 bases). Germline-derived CDR1 and CDR2 are SGHVS and FNYEAQ. V was pared by 5 bases and J by 2 bases, with 13 bases between. This CDR3 has 14 amino acids. This CDR3 is CASSPGQPTYEQYF. CDR3 sequence (DNA): TGTGCCAGCAGCCCCGGACAGCCTACCTACGAGCAGTACTTC.

This clonotype was detected many times. This sequence joins TRBV5-1 and TRBJ1-1; perhaps TRBD1 as D (6 bases). CDR3 length: 11 residues. V lost 4 bases and J 10 bases, leaving 11 bases between the germline ends. Germline V gene lookup returns CDR1 SGHRS and CDR2 YFSETQ. Here the CDR3 reads CASSRTERAFF. The CDR3 bases are TGCGCCAGCAGCAGGACAGAGAGAGCTTTCTTT.

This clonotype was counted between two and nine times. This chain connects TRBV12-3 or TRBV12-4 to TRBJ2-1, with TRBD1 matching over 7 bases. V gave up 6 bases and J gave up 4 bases; unmatched junction bases: 18. The CDR3 spans 18 residues. CDR3 sequence reads: CASSTPKDRAEIYNEQFF. As DNA, the CDR3 is TGTGCCAGCAGCACCCCCAAAGACAGGGCTGAAATATACAATGAGCAGTTCTTC.

The gene calls are TRBV4-3 and TRBJ1-3; D gene ambiguous. This CDR3 spans 17 amino acids. V lost 2 bases and J lost 0, with 14 bases in between. Per the germline V gene, CDR1 is LGHNA and CDR2 is YSLEER. CDR3 amino acids: CASSQFQDGASGNTIYF. The CDR3 nucleotides read TGCGCCAGCAGCCAATTCCAGGACGGAGCCTCTGGAAACACCATATATTTT.

The genes are TRBV20-1 and TRBJ2-1; D gene unclear. Between the trimmed V and J ends, which lost 3 bases and 5 bases, there was a span of 11 bases. Germline CDR1 reads DFQATT; CDR2 reads SNEGSKA (reference sequence). CDR3 length: 13 amino acids. The CDR3 region is CSASATGHNEQFF. The CDR3 DNA reads as TGCAGTGCTAGCGCGACCGGCCACAATGAGCAGTTCTTC.

This chain joins TRBV4-1 and TRBJ2-5, with TRBD2 matching 9 bases. The CDR3 consists of 14 residues. CDR1 and CDR2 (germline): MGHRA, YSYEKL. V gave up 3 bases and J gave up 5 bases; unmatched junction bases: 4. The CDR3 DNA follows: TGCGCCAGCAGCCACATAGCGGGGGCGGAGACCCAGTACTTC. Encoded protein: CASSHIAGAETQYF.

This chain links TRBV4-2 with TRBJ2-7; 7 bases line up with TRBD2. CDR1 is LGHNA and CDR2 is YNFKEQ in the germline V gene. V shed 4 bases and J 2 bases; nucleotides not matched to a gene: 14. This CDR3 has 17 residues. CDR3 sequence: CASSPKGSGAPPYEQYF. Written as DNA, the CDR3 is TGTGCCAGCAGCCCAAAGGGGAGCGGGGCGCCTCCCTACGAGCAGTACTTC.

The rearrangement joins TRBV12-3 or TRBV12-4 to TRBJ2-3; 7 nucleotides align to TRBD1. V lost 6 bases and J lost 2; bases outside the gene matches: 5. CDR3 length equals 14 residues. The DNA for the CDR3 is TGTGCCAGCAGATTACAGGGGAACACAGATACGCAGTATTTT. Translated: CASRLQGNTDTQYF.